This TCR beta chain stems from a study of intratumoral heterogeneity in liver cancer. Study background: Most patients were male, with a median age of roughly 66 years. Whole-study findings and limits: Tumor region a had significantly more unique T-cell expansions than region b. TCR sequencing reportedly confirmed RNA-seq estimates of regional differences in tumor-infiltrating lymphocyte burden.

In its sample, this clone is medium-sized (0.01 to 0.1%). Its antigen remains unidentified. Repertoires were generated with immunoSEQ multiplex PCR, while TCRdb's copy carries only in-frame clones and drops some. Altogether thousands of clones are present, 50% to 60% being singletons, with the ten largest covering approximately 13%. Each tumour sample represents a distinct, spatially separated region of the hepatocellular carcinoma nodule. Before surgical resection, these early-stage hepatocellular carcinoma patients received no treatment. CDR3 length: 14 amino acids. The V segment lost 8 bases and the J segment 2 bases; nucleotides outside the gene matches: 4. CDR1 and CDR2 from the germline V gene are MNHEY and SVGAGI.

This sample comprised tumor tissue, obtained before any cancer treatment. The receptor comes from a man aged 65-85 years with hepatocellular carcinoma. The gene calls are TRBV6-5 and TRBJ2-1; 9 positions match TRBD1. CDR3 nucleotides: TGTGCCAGCGGCGGGACAGGGCCCTACAATGAGCAGTTCTTC. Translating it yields CASGGTGPYNEQFF.